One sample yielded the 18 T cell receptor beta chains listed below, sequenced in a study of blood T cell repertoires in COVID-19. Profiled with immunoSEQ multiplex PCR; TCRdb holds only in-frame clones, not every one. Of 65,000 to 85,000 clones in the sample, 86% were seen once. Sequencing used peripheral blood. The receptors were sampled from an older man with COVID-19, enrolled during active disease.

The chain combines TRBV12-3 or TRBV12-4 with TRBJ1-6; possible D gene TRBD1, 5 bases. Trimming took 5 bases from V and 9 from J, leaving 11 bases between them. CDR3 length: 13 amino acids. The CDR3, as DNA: TGTGCCAGCAGTGTCCAGGGAAGTTCACCCCTCCACTTT. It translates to CASSVQGSSPLHF.

The CDR3 region is CASSPTVGSSYEQYF. CDR3 bases: TGTGCCAGCTCACCAACAGTGGGTAGCTCCTACGAGCAGTACTTC. V is TRBV18 and J is TRBJ2-7; D gene uncertain. V lost 2 bases, J lost 0 bases, and 11 bases lay in between. From germline, CDR1 is KGHSH and CDR2 LQKENI. The CDR3 contains 15 residues.

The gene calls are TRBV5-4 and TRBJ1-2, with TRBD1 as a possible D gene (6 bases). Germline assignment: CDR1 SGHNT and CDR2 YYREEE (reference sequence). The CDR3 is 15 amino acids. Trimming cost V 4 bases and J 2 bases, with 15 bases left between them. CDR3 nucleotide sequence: TGTGCCAGCAGCACCGTGGGGGGGGGCAACTATGGCTACACCTTC. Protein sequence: CASSTVGGGNYGYTF.

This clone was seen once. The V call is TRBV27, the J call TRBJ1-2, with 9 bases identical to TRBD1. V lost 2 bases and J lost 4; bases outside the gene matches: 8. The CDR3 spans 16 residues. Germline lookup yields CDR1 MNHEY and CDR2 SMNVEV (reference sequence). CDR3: CASSLGSGQGLYGYTF. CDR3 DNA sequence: TGTGCCAGCAGTTTAGGATCGGGACAGGGACTCTATGGCTACACCTTC.

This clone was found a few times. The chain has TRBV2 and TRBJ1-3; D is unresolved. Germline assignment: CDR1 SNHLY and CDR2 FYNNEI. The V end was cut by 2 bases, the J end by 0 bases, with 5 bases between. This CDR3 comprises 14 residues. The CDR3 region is CASSEYSSGNTIYF. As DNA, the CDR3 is TGTGCCAGCAGTGAATACAGCTCTGGAAACACCATATATTTT.

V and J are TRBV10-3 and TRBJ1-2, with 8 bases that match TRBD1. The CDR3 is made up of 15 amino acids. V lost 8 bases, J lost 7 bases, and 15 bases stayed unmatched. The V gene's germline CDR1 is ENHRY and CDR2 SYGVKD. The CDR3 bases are TGTGCCATCGGGGGCGGCAGGGGGCAAGTTCGTGGCTACACCTTC. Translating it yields CAIGGGRGQVRGYTF.

In DNA form, the CDR3 reads TGTGCCAGCAGCTTGGTCGTGGGGGCTGGCCCGGCTTTCTTT. Translating gives CASSLVVGAGPAFF. This sequence joins TRBV5-6 and TRBJ1-1; maybe TRBD1 (6 bases). Germline V lookup: CDR1 SGHDT, CDR2 YYEEEE. The CDR3 is made up of 14 amino acids. V gave up 0 bases and J gave up 11 bases, with 17 bases separating them. Based on the CDR3 plus reference TRBV5-6 and TRBJ1-1, the full variable domain is DAGVTQSPTHLIKTRGQQVTLRCSPKSGHDTVSWYQQALGQGPQFIFQYYEEEERQRGNFPDRFSGHQFPNYSSELNVNALLLGDSALYLCASSLVVGAGPAFFGQGTRLTVV.

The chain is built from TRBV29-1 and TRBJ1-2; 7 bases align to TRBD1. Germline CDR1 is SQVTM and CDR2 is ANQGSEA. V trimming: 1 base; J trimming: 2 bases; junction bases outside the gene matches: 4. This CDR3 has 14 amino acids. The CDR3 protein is CSVEGQGQNYGYTF. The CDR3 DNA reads TGCAGCGTTGAAGGACAGGGCCAGAACTATGGCTACACCTTC.

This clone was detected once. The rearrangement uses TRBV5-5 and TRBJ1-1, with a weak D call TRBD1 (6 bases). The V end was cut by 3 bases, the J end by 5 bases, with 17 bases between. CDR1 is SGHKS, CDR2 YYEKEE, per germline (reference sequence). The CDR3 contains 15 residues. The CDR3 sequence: CASSWPHRGKTEAFF. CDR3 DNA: TGTGCCAGCAGCTGGCCCCATAGGGGGAAGACTGAAGCTTTCTTT. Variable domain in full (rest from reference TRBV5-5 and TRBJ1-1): DAGVTQSPTHLIKTRGQQVTLRCSPISGHKSVSWYQQVLGQGPQFIFQYYEKEERGRGNFPDRFSARQFPNYSSELNVNALLLGDSALYLCASSWPHRGKTEAFFGQGTRLTVV.

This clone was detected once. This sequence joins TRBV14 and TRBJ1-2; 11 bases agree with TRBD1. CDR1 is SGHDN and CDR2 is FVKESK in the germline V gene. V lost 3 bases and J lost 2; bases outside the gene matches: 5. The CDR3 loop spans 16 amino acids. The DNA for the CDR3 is TGTGCCAGCAGCCACCTCGGACAGGGGGCGAACTATGGCTACACCTTC. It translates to CASSHLGQGANYGYTF.

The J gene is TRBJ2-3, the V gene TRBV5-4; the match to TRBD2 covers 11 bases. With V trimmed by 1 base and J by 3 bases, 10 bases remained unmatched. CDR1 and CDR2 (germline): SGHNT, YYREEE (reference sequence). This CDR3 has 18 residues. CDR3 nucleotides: TGTGCCAGCAGCTTGCGAAATAGCGGGGGGGCCGGTACAGATACGCAGTATTTT. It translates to CASSLRNSGGAGTDTQYF.

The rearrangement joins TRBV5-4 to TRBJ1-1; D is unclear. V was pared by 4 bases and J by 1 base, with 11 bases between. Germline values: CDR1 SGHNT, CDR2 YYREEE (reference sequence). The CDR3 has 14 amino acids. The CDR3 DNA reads TGTGCCAGCAGCCGGATCGAGGGGAACACTGAAGCTTTCTTT. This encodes CASSRIEGNTEAFF.

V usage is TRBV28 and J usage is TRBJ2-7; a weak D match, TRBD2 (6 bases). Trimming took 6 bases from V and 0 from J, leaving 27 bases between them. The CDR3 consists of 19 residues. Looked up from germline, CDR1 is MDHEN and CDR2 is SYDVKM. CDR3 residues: CASSPPGLIGGAFSYEQYF. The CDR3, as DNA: TGTGCCAGCAGCCCCCCGGGACTTATCGGAGGGGCTTTCTCCTACGAGCAGTACTTC.

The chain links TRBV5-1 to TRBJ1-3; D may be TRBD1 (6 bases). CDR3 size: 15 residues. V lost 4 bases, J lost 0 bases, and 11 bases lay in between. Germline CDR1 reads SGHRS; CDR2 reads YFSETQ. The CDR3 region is CASSLRQDSGNTIYF. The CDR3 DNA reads TGCGCCAGCAGCCTGCGACAGGACTCTGGAAACACCATATATTTT.

Written as DNA, the CDR3 is TGTGCCAGCAGCGTAGGACAGGGTTCCGGTTCACCCCTCCACTTT. The encoded protein is CASSVGQGSGSPLHF. The rearrangement links TRBV9 to TRBJ1-6; 7 bases are a match to TRBD1. J was trimmed by 9 bases and V by 0 bases; bases with no gene match: 6. The CDR3 consists of 15 residues. Per germline, CDR1 SGDLS and CDR2 YYNGEE.

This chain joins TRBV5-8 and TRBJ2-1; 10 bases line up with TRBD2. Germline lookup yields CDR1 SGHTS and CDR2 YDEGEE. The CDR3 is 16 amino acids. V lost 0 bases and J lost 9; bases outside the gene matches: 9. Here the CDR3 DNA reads TGTGCCAGCAGCTTGGGGGGACTAGCGTCGAGGGGTGAGCAGTTCTTC. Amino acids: CASSLGGLASRGEQFF.

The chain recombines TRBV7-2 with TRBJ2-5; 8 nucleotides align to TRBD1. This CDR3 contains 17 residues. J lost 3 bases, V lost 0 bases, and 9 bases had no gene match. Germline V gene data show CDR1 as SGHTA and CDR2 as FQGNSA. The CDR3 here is CASSLARSAGGEETQYF. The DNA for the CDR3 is TGTGCCAGCAGCTTAGCCCGATCGGCAGGGGGCGAAGAGACCCAGTACTTC.

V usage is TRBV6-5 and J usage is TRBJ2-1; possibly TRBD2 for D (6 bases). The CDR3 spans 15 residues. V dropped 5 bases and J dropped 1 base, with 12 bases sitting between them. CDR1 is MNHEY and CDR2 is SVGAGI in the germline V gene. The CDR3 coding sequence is TGTGCCAGCAGTCGACCGGGACTGTCCTACAATGAGCAGTTCTTC. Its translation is CASSRPGLSYNEQFF.